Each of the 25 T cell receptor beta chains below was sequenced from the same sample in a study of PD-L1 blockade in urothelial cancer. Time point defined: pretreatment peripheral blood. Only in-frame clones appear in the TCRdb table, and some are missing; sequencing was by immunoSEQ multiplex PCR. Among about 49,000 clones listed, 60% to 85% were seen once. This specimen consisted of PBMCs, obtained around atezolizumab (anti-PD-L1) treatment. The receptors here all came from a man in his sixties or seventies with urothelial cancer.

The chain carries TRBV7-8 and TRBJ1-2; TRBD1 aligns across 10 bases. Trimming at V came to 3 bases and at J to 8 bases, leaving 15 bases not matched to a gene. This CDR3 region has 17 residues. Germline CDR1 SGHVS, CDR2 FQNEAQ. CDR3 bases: TGTGCCAGCAGCTTCCGGGACAGGGGCCCCACCAGTAGGGGCTACACCTTC. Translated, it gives CASSFRDRGPTSRGYTF.

The CDR3 DNA is TGTGCCAGCAGTGCCAGGGACAGCCAAACCGGGGAGCTGTTTTTT. Its protein is CASSARDSQTGELFF. The V call is TRBV6-1, the J call TRBJ2-2; TRBD1 aligns across 7 bases. The CDR3 contains 15 residues. V dropped 4 bases and J dropped 5; count of bases not matched to a gene: 7. CDR1 and CDR2 from the germline V gene are MNHNS and SASEGT.

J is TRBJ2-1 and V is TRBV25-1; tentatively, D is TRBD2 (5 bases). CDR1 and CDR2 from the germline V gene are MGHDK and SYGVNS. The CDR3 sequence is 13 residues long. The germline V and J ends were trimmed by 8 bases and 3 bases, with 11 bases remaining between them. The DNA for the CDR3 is TGTGCCAGCCTCATAGCGCTCTACAATGAGCAGTTCTTC. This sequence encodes CASLIALYNEQFF.

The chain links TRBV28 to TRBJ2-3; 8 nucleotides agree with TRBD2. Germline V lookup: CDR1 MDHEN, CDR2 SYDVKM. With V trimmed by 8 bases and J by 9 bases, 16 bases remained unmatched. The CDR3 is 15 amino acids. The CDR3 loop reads CASPPSGRALLTQYF. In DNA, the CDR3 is TGTGCCAGCCCTCCGTCCGGGAGGGCCCTTCTAACGCAGTATTTT.

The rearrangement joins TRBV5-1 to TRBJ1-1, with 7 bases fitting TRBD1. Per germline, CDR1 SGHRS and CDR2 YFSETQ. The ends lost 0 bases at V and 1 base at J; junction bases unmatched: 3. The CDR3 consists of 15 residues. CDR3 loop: CASSLVAGGNTEAFF. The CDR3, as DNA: TGCGCCAGCAGCTTGGTGGCAGGGGGGAACACTGAAGCTTTCTTT.

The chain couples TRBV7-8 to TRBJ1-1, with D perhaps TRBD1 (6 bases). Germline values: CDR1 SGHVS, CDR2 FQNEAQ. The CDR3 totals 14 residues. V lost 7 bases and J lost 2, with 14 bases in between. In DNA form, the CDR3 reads TGTGCCAGCACCAGGGACAATCATAACACTGAAGCTTTCTTT. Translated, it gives CASTRDNHNTEAFF.

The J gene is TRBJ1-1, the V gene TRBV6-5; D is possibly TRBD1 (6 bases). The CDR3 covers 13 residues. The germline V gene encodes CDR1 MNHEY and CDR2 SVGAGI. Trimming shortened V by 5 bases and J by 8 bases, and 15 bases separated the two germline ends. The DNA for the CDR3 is TGTGCCAGCAGTCACGGGGGGCTCTTGGAAGCTTTCTTT. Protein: CASSHGGLLEAFF.

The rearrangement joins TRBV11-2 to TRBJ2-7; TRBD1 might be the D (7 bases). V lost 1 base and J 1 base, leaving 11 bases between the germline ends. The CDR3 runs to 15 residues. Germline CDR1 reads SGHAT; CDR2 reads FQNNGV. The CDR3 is CASSLAGGISYEQYF. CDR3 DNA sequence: TGTGCCAGCAGCTTAGCAGGGGGGATTTCCTACGAGCAGTACTTC.

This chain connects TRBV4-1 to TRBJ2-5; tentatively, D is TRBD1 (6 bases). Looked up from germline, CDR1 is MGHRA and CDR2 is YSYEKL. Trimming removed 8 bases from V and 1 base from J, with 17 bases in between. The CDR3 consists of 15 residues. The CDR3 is CASAHSWGLQETQYF. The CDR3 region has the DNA TGCGCCAGCGCTCATTCGTGGGGGCTCCAAGAGACCCAGTACTTC.

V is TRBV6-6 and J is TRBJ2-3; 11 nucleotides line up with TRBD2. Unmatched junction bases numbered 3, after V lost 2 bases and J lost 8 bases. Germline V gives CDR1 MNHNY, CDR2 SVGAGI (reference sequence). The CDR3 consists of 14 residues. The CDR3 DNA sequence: TGTGCCAGCAGTTACCCCGGGACTAGCGGTACGCAGTATTTT. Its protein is CASSYPGTSGTQYF.

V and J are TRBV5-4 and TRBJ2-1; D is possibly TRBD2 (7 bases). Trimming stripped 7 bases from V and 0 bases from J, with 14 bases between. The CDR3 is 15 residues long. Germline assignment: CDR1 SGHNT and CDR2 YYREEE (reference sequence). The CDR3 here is CASRGAGSSYNEQFF. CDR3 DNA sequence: TGTGCCAGCCGGGGGGCGGGCTCCTCCTACAATGAGCAGTTCTTC.

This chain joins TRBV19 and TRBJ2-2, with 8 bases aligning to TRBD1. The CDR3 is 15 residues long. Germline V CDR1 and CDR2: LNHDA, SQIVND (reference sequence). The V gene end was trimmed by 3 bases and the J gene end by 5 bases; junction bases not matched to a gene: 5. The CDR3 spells CASSIQGAGTGELFF. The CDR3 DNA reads TGTGCCAGTAGTATCCAGGGGGCGGGAACCGGGGAGCTGTTTTTT.

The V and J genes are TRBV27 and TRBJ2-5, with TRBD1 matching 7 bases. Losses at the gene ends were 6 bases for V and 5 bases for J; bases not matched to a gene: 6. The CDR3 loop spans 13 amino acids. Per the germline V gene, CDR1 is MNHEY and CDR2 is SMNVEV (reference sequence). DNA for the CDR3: TGTGCCAGCAGGACAGGGAATGGGGAGACCCAGTACTTC. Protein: CASRTGNGETQYF.

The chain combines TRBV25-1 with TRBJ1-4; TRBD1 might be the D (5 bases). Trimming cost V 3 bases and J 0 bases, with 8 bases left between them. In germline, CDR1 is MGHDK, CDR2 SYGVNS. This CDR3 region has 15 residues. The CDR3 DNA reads TGTGCCAGCAGTGACTTGACAGCAACTAATGAAAAACTGTTTTTT. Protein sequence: CASSDLTATNEKLFF.

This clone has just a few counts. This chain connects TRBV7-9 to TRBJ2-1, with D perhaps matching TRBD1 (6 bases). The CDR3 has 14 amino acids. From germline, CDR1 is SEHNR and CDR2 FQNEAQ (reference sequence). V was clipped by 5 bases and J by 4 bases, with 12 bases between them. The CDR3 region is CASSGRDTYNEQFF. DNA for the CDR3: TGTGCCAGCAGCGGCCGGGACACTTACAATGAGCAGTTCTTC. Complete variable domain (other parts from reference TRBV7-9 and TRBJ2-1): DTGVSQNPRHKITKRGQNVTFRCDPISEHNRLYWYRQTLGQGPEFLTYFQNEAQLEKSRLLSDRFSAERPKGSFSTLEIQRTEQGDSAMYLCASSGRDTYNEQFFGPGTRLTVL.

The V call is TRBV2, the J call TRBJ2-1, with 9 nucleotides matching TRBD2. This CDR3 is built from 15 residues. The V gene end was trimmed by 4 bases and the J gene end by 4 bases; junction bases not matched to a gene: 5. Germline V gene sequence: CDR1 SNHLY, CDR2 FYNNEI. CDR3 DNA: TGTGCCAGCAGTGGGGGGACTAGCATATACAATGAGCAGTTCTTC. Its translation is CASSGGTSIYNEQFF.

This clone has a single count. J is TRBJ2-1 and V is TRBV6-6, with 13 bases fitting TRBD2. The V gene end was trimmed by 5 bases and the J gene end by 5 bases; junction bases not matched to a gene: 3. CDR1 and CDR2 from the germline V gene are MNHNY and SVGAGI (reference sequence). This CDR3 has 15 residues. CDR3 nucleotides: TGTGCCAGCAGTCCCGGGACTAGCGGGAACAATGAGCAGTTCTTC. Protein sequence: CASSPGTSGNNEQFF.

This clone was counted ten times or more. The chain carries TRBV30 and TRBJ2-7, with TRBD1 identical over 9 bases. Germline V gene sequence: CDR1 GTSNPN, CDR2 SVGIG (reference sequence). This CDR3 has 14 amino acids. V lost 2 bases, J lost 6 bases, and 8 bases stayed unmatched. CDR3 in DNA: TGTGCCTGGAGTCCGGGACAGGGAAGGTCCGAGCAGTACTTC. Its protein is CAWSPGQGRSEQYF.

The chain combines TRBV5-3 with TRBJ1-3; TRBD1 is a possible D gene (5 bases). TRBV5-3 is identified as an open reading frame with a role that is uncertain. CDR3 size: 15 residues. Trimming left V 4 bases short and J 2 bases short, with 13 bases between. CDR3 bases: TGTGCCAGAAGCGTAAGAACAGGTACTGGAAACACCATATATTTT. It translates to CARSVRTGTGNTIYF.

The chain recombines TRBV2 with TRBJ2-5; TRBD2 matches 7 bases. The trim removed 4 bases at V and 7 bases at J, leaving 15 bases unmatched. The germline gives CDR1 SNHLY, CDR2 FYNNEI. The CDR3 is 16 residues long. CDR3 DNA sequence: TGTGCCAGCAGTGGAGGAGCGACTAGCACCCCCGGGACCCAGTACTTC. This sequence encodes CASSGGATSTPGTQYF. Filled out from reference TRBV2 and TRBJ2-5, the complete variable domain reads EPEVTQTPSHQVTQMGQEVILRCVPISNHLYFYWYRQILGQKVEFLVSFYNNEISEKSEIFDDQFSVERPDGSNFTLKIRSTKLEDSAMYFCASSGGATSTPGTQYFGPGTRLLVL.

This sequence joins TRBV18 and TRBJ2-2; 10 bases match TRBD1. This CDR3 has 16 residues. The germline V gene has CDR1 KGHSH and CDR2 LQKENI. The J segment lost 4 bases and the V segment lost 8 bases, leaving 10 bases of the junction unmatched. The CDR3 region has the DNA TGTGCCAGCACGACAGGGGGCGCAGGCGGCACCGGGGAGCTGTTTTTT. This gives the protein CASTTGGAGGTGELFF.

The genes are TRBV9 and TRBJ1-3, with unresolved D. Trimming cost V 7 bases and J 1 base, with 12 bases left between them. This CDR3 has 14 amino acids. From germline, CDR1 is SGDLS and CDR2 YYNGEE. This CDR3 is CASSGLTSGNTIYF. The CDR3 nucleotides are TGTGCCAGCTCGGGTCTCACTTCTGGAAACACCATATATTTT.

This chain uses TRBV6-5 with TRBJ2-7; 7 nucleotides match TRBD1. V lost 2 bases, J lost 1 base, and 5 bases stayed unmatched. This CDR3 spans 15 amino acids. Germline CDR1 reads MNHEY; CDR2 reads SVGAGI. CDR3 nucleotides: TGTGCCAGCAGTTACGGGGGACAGCGTTCCTACGAGCAGTACTTC. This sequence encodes CASSYGGQRSYEQYF.

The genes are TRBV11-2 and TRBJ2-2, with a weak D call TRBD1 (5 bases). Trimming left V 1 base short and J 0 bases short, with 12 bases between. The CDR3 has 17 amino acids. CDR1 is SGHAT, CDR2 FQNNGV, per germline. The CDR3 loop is CASSLGFRVANTGELFF. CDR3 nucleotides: TGTGCCAGCAGCTTAGGATTCAGGGTCGCGAACACCGGGGAGCTGTTTTTT. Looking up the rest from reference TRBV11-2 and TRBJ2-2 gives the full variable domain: EAGVAQSPRYKIIEKRQSVAFWCNPISGHATLYWYQQILGQGPKLLIQFQNNGVVDDSQLPKDRFSAERLKGVDSTLKIQPAKLEDSAVYLCASSLGFRVANTGELFFGEGSRLTVL.

As DNA, the CDR3 is TGTGCCAGCAGTTGGGGGGGTGTCACTGAAGCTTTCTTT. Its protein is CASSWGGVTEAFF. V and J are TRBV27 and TRBJ1-1; D perhaps matches TRBD1 (5 bases). Germline lookup yields CDR1 MNHEY and CDR2 SMNVEV (reference sequence). The CDR3 totals 13 residues. V dropped 4 bases and J dropped 4 bases, with 10 bases sitting between them.